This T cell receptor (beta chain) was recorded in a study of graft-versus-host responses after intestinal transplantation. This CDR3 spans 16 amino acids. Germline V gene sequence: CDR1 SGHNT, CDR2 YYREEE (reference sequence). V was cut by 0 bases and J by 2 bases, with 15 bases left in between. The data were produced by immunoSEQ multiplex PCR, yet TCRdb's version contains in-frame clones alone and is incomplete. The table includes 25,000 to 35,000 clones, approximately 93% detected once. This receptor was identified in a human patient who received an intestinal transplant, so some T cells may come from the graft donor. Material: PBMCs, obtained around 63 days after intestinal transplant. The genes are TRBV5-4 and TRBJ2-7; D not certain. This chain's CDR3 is CASSLGWSVGTYEQYF. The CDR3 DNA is TGTGCCAGCAGCTTGGGATGGTCAGTAGGAACCTACGAGCAGTACTTC.